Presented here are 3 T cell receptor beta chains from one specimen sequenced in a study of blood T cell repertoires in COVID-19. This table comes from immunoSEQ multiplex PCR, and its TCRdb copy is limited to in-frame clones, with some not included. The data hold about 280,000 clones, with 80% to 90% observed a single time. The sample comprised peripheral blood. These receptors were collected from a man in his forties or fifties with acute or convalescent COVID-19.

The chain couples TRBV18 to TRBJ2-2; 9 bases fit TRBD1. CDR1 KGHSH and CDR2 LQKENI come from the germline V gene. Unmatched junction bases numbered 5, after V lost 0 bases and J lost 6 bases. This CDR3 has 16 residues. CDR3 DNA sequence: TGTGCCAGCTCACCACCCGGACAGGGGACTCCCGGGGAGCTGTTTTTT. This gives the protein CASSPPGQGTPGELFF.

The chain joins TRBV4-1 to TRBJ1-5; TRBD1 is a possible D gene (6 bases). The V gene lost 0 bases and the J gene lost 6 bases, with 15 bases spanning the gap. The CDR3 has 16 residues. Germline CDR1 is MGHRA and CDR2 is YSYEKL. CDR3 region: CASSQEGGAGGQPQHF. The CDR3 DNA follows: TGCGCCAGCAGCCAAGAGGGGGGGGCGGGCGGTCAGCCCCAGCATTTT.

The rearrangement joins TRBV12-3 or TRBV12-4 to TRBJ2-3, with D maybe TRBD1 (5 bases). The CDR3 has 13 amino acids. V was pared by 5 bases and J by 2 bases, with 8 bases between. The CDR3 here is CASSRQYTDTQYF. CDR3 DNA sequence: TGTGCCAGCAGTCGACAGTACACAGATACGCAGTATTTT.